This is a list of T cell receptor beta chains from one sample in a study of CD4+ T cells in melanoma. The data were produced by immunoSEQ multiplex PCR, yet TCRdb's version contains in-frame clones alone and is incomplete. This sample has some 120,000 clones, with 92% found just once. The sample comprised peripheral blood. Receptors were obtained from a human donor with melanoma. Each CDR3 is given with its conserved first and last residue. Fields, in order: CDR3 length, clone size, J gene, V gene, D gene, CDR3 protein, CDR3 DNA. A D gene is named only where the DNA matches it firmly. The listing skips clone size in some rows; elsewhere it reads once, few, many or a size class.

16 - TRBJ1-2 TRBV27 TRBD1 CASSLKTPDRVHGYTF TGTGCCAGCAGTTTAAAGACTCCTGACAGGGTCCATGGCTACACCTTC
15 - TRBJ2-5 TRBV4-1 TRBD1 CATGLGTGVSKTQYF TGCGCCACCGGCCTAGGGACAGGGGTGTCGAAGACCCAGTACTTC
13 - TRBJ1-6 TRBV9 - CASSGGGGSPLHF TGTGCCAGCAGCGGGGGGGGTGGTTCACCCCTCCACTTT
15 - TRBJ2-2 TRBV11-2 TRBD2 CASSFRLAGTGELFF TGTGCCAGCAGCTTTCGGCTAGCGGGAACCGGGGAGCTGTTTTTT
12 few TRBJ1-5 TRBV2 TRBD1 CASSSGGRPQHF TGTGCCAGCAGTTCAGGGGGAAGGCCCCAGCATTTT
14 - TRBJ2-3 TRBV11-1 - CASSSWTGRDTQYF TGTGCCAGCAGCTCTTGGACAGGGAGGGACACGCAGTATTTT
13 - TRBJ1-3 TRBV5-4 TRBD1 CASSLTGVDTIYF TGTGCCAGCAGCCTGACAGGGGTGGACACCATATATTTT
17 - TRBJ2-7 TRBV4-3 TRBD2 CASSQELRAGGPYEQYF TGCGCCAGCAGCCAAGAGCTACGAGCGGGAGGACCCTACGAGCAGTACTTC
14 - TRBJ2-7 TRBV5-1 - CASSLQGTTYEQYF TGCGCCAGCAGCTTGCAGGGGACTACCTACGAGCAGTACTTC
14 - TRBJ1-5 TRBV2 - CASSEVALGQPQHF TGTGCCAGCAGTGAGGTGGCCCTCGGACAGCCCCAGCATTTT
16 - TRBJ2-3 TRBV5-6 TRBD2 CASSPVAGLITDTQYF TGTGCCAGCAGCCCGGTAGCGGGACTTATCACAGATACGCAGTATTTT
14 - TRBJ2-3 TRBV4-3 - CASSLNWNTDTQYF TGCGCCAGCAGCCTTAACTGGAACACAGATACGCAGTATTTT
14 - TRBJ1-1 TRBV14 - CASSQDRSSAEAFF TGTGCCAGCAGCCAAGATCGGAGTTCTGCTGAAGCTTTCTTT
15 - TRBJ2-3 TRBV7-3 TRBD2 CASSDGYGGADTQYF TGTGCCAGCAGCGATGGGTACGGGGGGGCAGATACGCAGTATTTT
15 - TRBJ2-7 TRBV5-1 TRBD2 CASSPTSGGSYEQYF TGCGCCAGCAGCCCCACTAGCGGGGGTTCCTACGAGCAGTACTTC
15 - TRBJ2-2 TRBV10-3 - CAISVKGANTGELFF TGTGCCATCAGTGTGAAGGGGGCGAACACCGGGGAGCTGTTTTTT